A selection of T cell receptor beta chains follows, all from one sample in a study of blood T cell repertoires in COVID-19. Only in-frame clones appear in the TCRdb table, and some are missing; sequencing was by immunoSEQ multiplex PCR. The table lists 350,000 to 450,000 clones, just over 90% of them singletons, with around 0.86% in the top ten. The sequenced material came from PBMCs or T cells enriched from blood (not recorded which). The receptors come from a woman aged 40 to 50 who had been exposed to COVID-19. The CDR3 runs from the conserved cysteine through the conserved F or W. The D gene is left open where the match is weak. Size is stated for part of the rows, as once, few or many counts, or as a class when the clone is expanded.

v_gene: TRBV5-1
abundance: few
d_gene: TRBD1
j_gene: TRBJ1-2
CDR3aa: CASSSGTGLGYTF
CDR3nt: TGCGCCAGCAGCTCCGGGACAGGGTTAGGCTACACCTTC

v_gene: TRBV18
abundance: .
d_gene: .
j_gene: TRBJ1-4
CDR3aa: CASSLKQGFFEKLFF
CDR3nt: TGTGCCAGCTCACTAAAACAGGGTTTTTTTGAAAAACTGTTTTTT

v_gene: TRBV5-1
abundance: .
d_gene: .
j_gene: TRBJ2-7
CDR3aa: CASSLGQASYEQYF
CDR3nt: TGCGCCAGCAGCTTGGGACAGGCCTCCTACGAGCAGTACTTC

v_gene: TRBV7-2
abundance: .
d_gene: TRBD2
j_gene: TRBJ2-1
CDR3aa: CASSSRTSGFSYNEQFF
CDR3nt: TGTGCCAGCAGCTCTCGGACTAGCGGGTTTTCCTACAATGAGCAGTTCTTC

v_gene: TRBV15
abundance: .
d_gene: .
j_gene: TRBJ1-1
CDR3aa: CATNPGHWNTEAFF
CDR3nt: TGTGCCACCAATCCGGGACACTGGAACACTGAAGCTTTCTTT

v_gene: TRBV7-2
abundance: .
d_gene: .
j_gene: TRBJ2-5
CDR3aa: CASSPGTQQETQYF
CDR3nt: TGTGCCAGCAGCCCCGGGACACAGCAAGAGACCCAGTACTTC

v_gene: TRBV14
abundance: .
d_gene: TRBD1
j_gene: TRBJ1-2
CDR3aa: CASSQDMGQTYGYTF
CDR3nt: TGTGCCAGCAGCCAGGATATGGGACAGACATATGGCTACACCTTC

v_gene: TRBV19
abundance: .
d_gene: TRBD1
j_gene: TRBJ2-2
CDR3aa: CASRDRYRGGELFF
CDR3nt: TGTGCCAGCAGGGACAGATACAGGGGCGGGGAGCTGTTTTTT

v_gene: TRBV10-1
abundance: .
d_gene: .
j_gene: TRBJ1-2
CDR3aa: CASSLTGGYTF
CDR3nt: TGCGCCAGCAGCCTGACAGGAGGCTACACCTTC

v_gene: TRBV18
abundance: .
d_gene: .
j_gene: TRBJ1-2
CDR3aa: CASSPGRITNYGYTF
CDR3nt: TGTGCCAGCTCACCCGGGAGAATTACTAACTATGGCTACACCTTC

v_gene: TRBV7-2
abundance: .
d_gene: .
j_gene: TRBJ2-1
CDR3aa: CASSLGVGWSSYNEQFF
CDR3nt: TGTGCCAGCAGCTTAGGGGTTGGCTGGAGCTCCTACAATGAGCAGTTCTTC

v_gene: TRBV27
abundance: few
d_gene: TRBD2
j_gene: TRBJ2-3
CDR3aa: CASSLGLARVTDTQYF
CDR3nt: TGTGCCAGCAGTTTAGGACTAGCGCGGGTCACAGATACGCAGTATTTT

v_gene: TRBV3-1/TRBV3-2
abundance: .
d_gene: .
j_gene: TRBJ2-1
CDR3aa: CASSQEGARSFF
CDR3nt: TGTGCCAGCAGCCAAGAAGGAGCGAGATCGTTCTTC

v_gene: TRBV5-1
abundance: once
d_gene: TRBD1
j_gene: TRBJ2-2
CDR3aa: CASSSPGQGAIDTGELFF
CDR3nt: TGCGCCAGCAGCTCCCCGGGACAGGGGGCTATCGACACCGGGGAGCTGTTTTTT

v_gene: TRBV2
abundance: .
d_gene: .
j_gene: TRBJ2-1
CDR3aa: CASTPGISYNEQFF
CDR3nt: TGTGCCAGCACCCCGGGTATTTCCTACAATGAGCAGTTCTTC

v_gene: TRBV19
abundance: .
d_gene: TRBD2
j_gene: TRBJ2-5
CDR3aa: CASSILGLAAQETQYF
CDR3nt: TGTGCCAGTAGTATCCTCGGGCTAGCGGCCCAAGAGACCCAGTACTTC

v_gene: TRBV18
abundance: once
d_gene: .
j_gene: TRBJ1-2
CDR3aa: CASSPRGGDGYTF
CDR3nt: TGTGCCAGCTCACCAAGGGGGGGAGATGGCTACACCTTC

v_gene: TRBV6-5
abundance: .
d_gene: .
j_gene: TRBJ1-4
CDR3aa: CASSHRTGKLFF
CDR3nt: TGTGCCAGCAGCCACCGGACGGGGAAACTGTTTTTT

v_gene: TRBV9
abundance: .
d_gene: TRBD1
j_gene: TRBJ1-2
CDR3aa: CASSVAGTGGSGYGYTF
CDR3nt: TGTGCCAGCAGCGTAGCCGGGACAGGGGGCTCTGGCTATGGCTACACCTTC

v_gene: TRBV25-1
abundance: once
d_gene: .
j_gene: TRBJ1-1
CDR3aa: CASSEGTNTEAFF
CDR3nt: TGTGCCAGCAGTGAGGGCACGAACACTGAAGCTTTCTTT

v_gene: TRBV4-3
abundance: .
d_gene: .
j_gene: TRBJ1-1
CDR3aa: CASSQDMLLGAEAFF
CDR3nt: TGCGCCAGCAGCCAAGATATGCTCCTGGGAGCTGAAGCTTTCTTT

v_gene: TRBV7-7
abundance: .
d_gene: TRBD1
j_gene: TRBJ2-3
CDR3aa: CASSSRTGPNTQYF
CDR3nt: TGTGCTAGCAGCTCTCGGACAGGGCCAAATACGCAGTATTTT

v_gene: TRBV11-3
abundance: .
d_gene: TRBD2
j_gene: TRBJ2-1
CDR3aa: CASSKYVGGHEQFF
CDR3nt: TGTGCCAGCAGCAAATATGTGGGAGGGCATGAGCAGTTCTTC

v_gene: TRBV2
abundance: .
d_gene: .
j_gene: TRBJ1-2
CDR3aa: CASSEDSLYGYTF
CDR3nt: TGTGCCAGCAGTGAGGACAGCCTCTATGGCTACACCTTC

v_gene: TRBV19
abundance: .
d_gene: TRBD1
j_gene: TRBJ2-5
CDR3aa: CASSTRLRTGQETQYF
CDR3nt: TGTGCCAGTAGTACGAGACTACGGACAGGTCAAGAGACCCAGTACTTC

v_gene: TRBV11-2
abundance: .
d_gene: .
j_gene: TRBJ1-2
CDR3aa: CASSLGGGSGYGYTF
CDR3nt: TGTGCCAGCAGCTTAGGTGGGGGCTCAGGTTATGGCTACACCTTC

v_gene: TRBV6-6
abundance: .
d_gene: .
j_gene: TRBJ2-1
CDR3aa: CASSYRVQGPYNEQFF
CDR3nt: TGTGCCAGCAGTTACAGGGTACAGGGCCCCTACAATGAGCAGTTCTTC

v_gene: TRBV21-1
abundance: .
d_gene: .
j_gene: TRBJ1-5
CDR3aa: CASSKGPPWDSRHTPPSQPQHF
CDR3nt: TGTGCCAGCAGCAAAGGTCCGCCTTGGGACTCTCGTCACACCCCACCCAGTCAGCCCCAGCATTTT

v_gene: TRBV29-1
abundance: .
d_gene: .
j_gene: TRBJ2-7
CDR3aa: CSVFAGSSYEQYF
CDR3nt: TGCAGCGTCTTTGCAGGGTCCTCCTACGAGCAGTACTTC

v_gene: TRBV7-6
abundance: .
d_gene: TRBD2
j_gene: TRBJ2-1
CDR3aa: CASSLPRTSGPTAYNEQFF
CDR3nt: TGTGCCAGCAGCTTACCCCGGACTAGCGGTCCAACCGCATACAATGAGCAGTTCTTC

v_gene: TRBV6-5
abundance: .
d_gene: TRBD1
j_gene: TRBJ1-2
CDR3aa: CASKRTGSGYTF
CDR3nt: TGTGCCAGCAAGCGGACAGGGTCTGGCTACACCTTC

v_gene: TRBV30
abundance: .
d_gene: TRBD1
j_gene: TRBJ1-2
CDR3aa: CAWTPRQGGYTF
CDR3nt: TGTGCCTGGACTCCTCGACAGGGAGGCTACACCTTC

v_gene: TRBV30
abundance: .
d_gene: TRBD1
j_gene: TRBJ1-1
CDR3aa: CAWSDGTGNTEAFF
CDR3nt: TGTGCCTGGAGTGACGGGACAGGGAACACTGAAGCTTTCTTT

v_gene: TRBV30
abundance: once
d_gene: TRBD1
j_gene: TRBJ1-2
CDR3aa: CAWSGTGGYHGYTF
CDR3nt: TGTGCCTGGAGCGGGACAGGGGGCTACCATGGCTACACCTTC

v_gene: TRBV6-6
abundance: .
d_gene: TRBD2
j_gene: TRBJ2-1
CDR3aa: CASCQTSGYSYNEQFF
CDR3nt: TGTGCCAGCTGCCAGACTAGCGGGTACTCCTACAATGAGCAGTTCTTC

v_gene: TRBV30
abundance: .
d_gene: .
j_gene: TRBJ1-2
CDR3aa: CAWKGADYGYTF
CDR3nt: TGTGCCTGGAAAGGGGCCGACTATGGCTACACCTTC

v_gene: TRBV2
abundance: .
d_gene: .
j_gene: TRBJ2-5
CDR3aa: CASTSQETQYF
CDR3nt: TGTGCCAGCACCAGCCAAGAGACCCAGTACTTC

v_gene: TRBV15
abundance: .
d_gene: TRBD1
j_gene: TRBJ1-4
CDR3aa: CATSTTGALHEKLFF
CDR3nt: TGTGCCACCAGCACCACAGGGGCCCTGCATGAAAAACTGTTTTTT

v_gene: TRBV7-6
abundance: .
d_gene: TRBD1
j_gene: TRBJ1-6
CDR3aa: CASSLEQGTSTHSPLHF
CDR3nt: TGTGCCAGCAGCTTAGAACAGGGGACATCCACACATTCACCCCTCCACTTT

v_gene: TRBV30
abundance: .
d_gene: .
j_gene: TRBJ1-4
CDR3aa: CAWKREKLFF
CDR3nt: TGTGCCTGGAAGAGGGAAAAACTGTTTTTT

v_gene: TRBV27
abundance: .
d_gene: TRBD1
j_gene: TRBJ1-1
CDR3aa: CASRTGGTEAFF
CDR3nt: TGTGCCAGCAGAACAGGGGGCACTGAAGCTTTCTTT

v_gene: TRBV5-4
abundance: .
d_gene: TRBD2
j_gene: TRBJ2-5
CDR3aa: CASSISGGQVETQYF
CDR3nt: TGTGCCAGCAGCATTAGCGGGGGGCAGGTCGAGACCCAGTACTTC

v_gene: TRBV7-9
abundance: .
d_gene: TRBD1
j_gene: TRBJ2-7
CDR3aa: CASSQGQEPYEQYF
CDR3nt: TGTGCCAGCAGCCAGGGACAGGAGCCCTACGAGCAGTACTTC

v_gene: TRBV19
abundance: once
d_gene: TRBD2
j_gene: TRBJ2-2
CDR3aa: CASSILELAGAAGELFF
CDR3nt: TGTGCCAGTAGTATCCTAGAACTAGCGGGAGCGGCCGGGGAGCTGTTTTTT

v_gene: TRBV2
abundance: .
d_gene: TRBD1
j_gene: TRBJ2-7
CDR3aa: CASSSGTGVSYEQYF
CDR3nt: TGTGCCAGCAGTTCCGGGACAGGGGTTTCCTACGAGCAGTACTTC

v_gene: TRBV27
abundance: .
d_gene: TRBD1
j_gene: TRBJ1-2
CDR3aa: CASSTGASSYTF
CDR3nt: TGTGCCAGCTCCACAGGGGCAAGTTCGTACACCTTC

v_gene: TRBV24-1
abundance: .
d_gene: .
j_gene: TRBJ2-2
CDR3aa: CATSDSRGQAGELFF
CDR3nt: TGTGCCACCAGTGATTCGCGGGGGCAGGCCGGGGAGCTGTTTTTT